This entry features one TCR beta chain sequence. This entry is derived from a study of blood T cell repertoires in COVID-19. About the study: Recovery among Cohort 3 donors was established by two negative PCRs, clearance, or symptom resolution.

Living in 24 US areas, the participants were between about 18 and 100 years of age. Participant-given clinical history determined each cohort assignment. The table came from immunoSEQ multiplex PCR; TCRdb's copy has only in-frame clones and leaves some out. The sample yields some 180,000 clones, about 88% seen once. Germline V gene lookup returns CDR1 LNHDA and CDR2 SQIVND (reference sequence). V was pared by 4 bases and J by 5 bases, with 12 bases between. The CDR3 contains 13 residues. This TCR was sampled from a woman aged 40 to 50 in a cohort exposed to, infected with or recovered from COVID-19 (not recorded which). Sample: PBMCs or T cells enriched from blood (not recorded which). The gene calls are TRBV19 and TRBJ2-7; D unclear. CDR3 in amino acids: CASSTGSFDEQYF. The CDR3 nucleotides are TGTGCCAGTAGTACGGGTAGTTTCGACGAGCAGTACTTC. The full variable domain, with the rest looked up from reference TRBV19 and TRBJ2-7, is DGGITQSPKYLFRKEGQNVTLSCEQNLNHDAMYWYRQDPGQGLRLIYYSQIVNDFQKGDIAEGYSVSREKKESFPLTVTSAQKNPTAFYLCASSTGSFDEQYFGPGTRLTVT.